This T cell receptor beta chain was found in a study of cytotoxic CD8 clonotypes in ibrutinib-treated CLL. Produced via immunoSEQ multiplex PCR; TCRdb's table is partial and in-frame only. The data hold about 16,000 clones, with approximately 71% observed a single time. CDR1 and CDR2 (germline): LNHDA, SQIVND (reference sequence). V dropped 3 bases and J dropped 0 bases, with 18 bases sitting between them. The CDR3 is 18 amino acids. V and J are TRBV19 and TRBJ1-3, with TRBD1 as a possible D gene (6 bases). This sequence originates from a human donor with chronic lymphocytic leukemia. The source material was PBMCs, sampled before ibrutinib treatment. CDR3: CASSIGGSGGRSGNTIYF. In DNA form, the CDR3 reads TGTGCCAGTAGTATCGGAGGATCCGGGGGCCGCTCTGGAAACACCATATATTTT.